The subject of this entry is one T cell receptor (beta chain). Libraries were prepared by immunoSEQ multiplex PCR; TCRdb keeps only in-frame clonotypes and omits some of them. Of roughly 91,000 clones listed, around 90% are singletons. Enrollment shut out patients with autoimmune disease history or systemic immunosuppression. The data belong to a study of OX40 agonist ivuxolimab in advanced cancers. Study-level background: The patients received agonistic anti-OX40 (CD134) antibody ivuxolimab. Patients receiving dose escalation had hepatocellular carcinoma, melanoma, renal cell or head and neck cancer. A mean age of roughly 62 years, range roughly 20 to 90, was recorded, and about 83% were male.

The germline V gene encodes CDR1 LNHDA and CDR2 SQIVND (reference sequence). The CDR3 runs to 17 residues. The trim removed 8 bases at V and 7 bases at J, leaving 18 bases unmatched. Sample: CD4+ or CD8+ T cells sorted from blood, taken in a trial of the OX40 agonist ivuxolimab. This sequence was found in an adult with an advanced solid tumor such as melanoma, head and neck, liver or kidney cancer. The chain uses TRBV19 and TRBJ2-1; TRBD2 aligns across 9 bases. The CDR3, as DNA: TGTGCCAGTTCGACCTATTTTAGCGGGGGTAATAGGAATGAGCAGTTCTTC. Amino acid sequence: CASSTYFSGGNRNEQFF. Complete variable domain (other parts from reference TRBV19 and TRBJ2-1): DGGITQSPKYLFRKEGQNVTLSCEQNLNHDAMYWYRQDPGQGLRLIYYSQIVNDFQKGDIAEGYSVSREKKESFPLTVTSAQKNPTAFYLCASSTYFSGGNRNEQFFGPGTRLTVL.